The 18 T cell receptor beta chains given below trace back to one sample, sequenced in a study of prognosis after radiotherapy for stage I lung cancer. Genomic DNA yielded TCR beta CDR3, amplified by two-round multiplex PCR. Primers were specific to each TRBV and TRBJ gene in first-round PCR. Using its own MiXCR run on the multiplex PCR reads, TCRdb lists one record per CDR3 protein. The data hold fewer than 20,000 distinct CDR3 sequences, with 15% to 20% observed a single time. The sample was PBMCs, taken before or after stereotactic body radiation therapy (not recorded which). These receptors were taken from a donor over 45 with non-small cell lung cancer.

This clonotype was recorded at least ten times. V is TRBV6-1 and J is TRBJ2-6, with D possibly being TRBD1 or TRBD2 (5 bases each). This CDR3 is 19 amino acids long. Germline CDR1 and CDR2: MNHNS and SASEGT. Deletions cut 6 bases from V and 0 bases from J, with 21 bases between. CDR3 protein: CASRLVGGGVVSGANVLTF. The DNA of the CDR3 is TGTGCCAGCAGACTTGTAGGTGGGGGAGTTGTCTCTGGGGCCAACGTCCTGACTTTC.

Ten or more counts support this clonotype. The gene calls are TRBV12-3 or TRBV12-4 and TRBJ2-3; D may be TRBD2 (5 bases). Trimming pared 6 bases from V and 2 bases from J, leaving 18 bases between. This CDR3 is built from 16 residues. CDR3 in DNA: TGTGCCAGCAGCCCAGCTAGCTCTGGGATCACAGATACGCAGTATTTT. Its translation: CASSPASSGITDTQYF.

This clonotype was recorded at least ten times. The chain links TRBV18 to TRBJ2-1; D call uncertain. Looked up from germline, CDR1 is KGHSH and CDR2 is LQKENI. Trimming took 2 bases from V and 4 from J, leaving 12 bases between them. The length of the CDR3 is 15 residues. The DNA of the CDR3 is TGTGCCAGCTCACCAAGCCTTCCCAGTTACAATGAGCAGTTCTTC. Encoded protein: CASSPSLPSYNEQFF.

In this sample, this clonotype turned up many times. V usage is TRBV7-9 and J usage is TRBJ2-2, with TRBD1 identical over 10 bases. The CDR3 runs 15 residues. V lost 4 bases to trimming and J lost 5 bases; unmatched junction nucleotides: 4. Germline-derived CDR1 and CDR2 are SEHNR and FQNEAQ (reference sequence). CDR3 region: CASSSGQGGTGELFF. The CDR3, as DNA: TGTGCCAGCAGCTCCGGACAGGGGGGAACCGGGGAGCTGTTTTTT.

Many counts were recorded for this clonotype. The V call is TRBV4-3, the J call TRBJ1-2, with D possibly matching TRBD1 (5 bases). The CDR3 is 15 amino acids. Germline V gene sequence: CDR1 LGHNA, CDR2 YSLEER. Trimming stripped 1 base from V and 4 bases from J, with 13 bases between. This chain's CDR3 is CASSQAFLGVYGYTF. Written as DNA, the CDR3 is TGCGCCAGCAGCCAAGCGTTCCTAGGGGTCTATGGCTACACCTTC.

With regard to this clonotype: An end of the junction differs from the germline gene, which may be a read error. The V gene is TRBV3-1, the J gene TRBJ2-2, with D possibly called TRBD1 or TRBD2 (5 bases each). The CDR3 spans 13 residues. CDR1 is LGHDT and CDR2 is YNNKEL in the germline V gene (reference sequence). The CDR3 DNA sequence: TGTGCCAGCAGCCAAGAGAGGAGAGGGGAGCTGTTTTTC. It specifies CASSQERRGELFF.

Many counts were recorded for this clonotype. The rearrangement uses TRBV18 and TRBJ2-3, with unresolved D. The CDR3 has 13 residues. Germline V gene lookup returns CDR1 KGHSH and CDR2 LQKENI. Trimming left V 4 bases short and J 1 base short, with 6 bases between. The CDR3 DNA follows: TGTGCCAGCTCACAGGTCCGCACAGATACGCAGTATTTT. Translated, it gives CASSQVRTDTQYF.

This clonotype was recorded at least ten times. The CDR3 bases are TGTGCCAGCAGCTTAGTTGGACTAGCGGGAGGTGAGCAGTACTTC. Translated: CASSLVGLAGGEQYF. This chain uses TRBV7-2 with TRBJ2-7; TRBD2 matches 14 bases. In germline, CDR1 is SGHTA, CDR2 FQGNSA. CDR3 length equals 15 residues. V shed 1 base and J 7 bases; nucleotides not matched to a gene: 3.

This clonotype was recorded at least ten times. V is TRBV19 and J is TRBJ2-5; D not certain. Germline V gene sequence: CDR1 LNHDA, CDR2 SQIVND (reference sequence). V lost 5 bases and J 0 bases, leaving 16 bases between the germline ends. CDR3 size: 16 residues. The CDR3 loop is CASSPIRRMYQETQYF. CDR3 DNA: TGTGCCAGTAGTCCCATCCGACGGATGTACCAAGAGACCCAGTACTTC.

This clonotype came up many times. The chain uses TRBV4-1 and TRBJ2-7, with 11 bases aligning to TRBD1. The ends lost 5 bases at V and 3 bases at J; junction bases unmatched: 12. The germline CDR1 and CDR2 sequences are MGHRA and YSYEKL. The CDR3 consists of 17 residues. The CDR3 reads CASSGTAGTGGDYEQYV. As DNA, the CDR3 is TGCGCCAGCAGCGGAACGGCCGGGACAGGGGGTGACTACGAGCAGTACGTC.

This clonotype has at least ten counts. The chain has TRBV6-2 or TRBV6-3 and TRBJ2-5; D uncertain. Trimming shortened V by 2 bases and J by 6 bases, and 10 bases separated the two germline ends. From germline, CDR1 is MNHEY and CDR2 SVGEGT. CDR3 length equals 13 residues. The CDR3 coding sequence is TGTGCCAGCAGTTACGGACCCTGGCAGACCCAGTACTTC. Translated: CASSYGPWQTQYF.

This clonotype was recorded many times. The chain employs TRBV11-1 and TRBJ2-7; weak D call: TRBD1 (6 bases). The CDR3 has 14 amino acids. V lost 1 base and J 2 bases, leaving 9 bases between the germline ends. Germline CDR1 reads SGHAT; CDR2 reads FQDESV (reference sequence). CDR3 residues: CASSLGQDAYEQYF. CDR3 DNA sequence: TGTGCCAGCAGCTTAGGACAGGATGCCTACGAGCAGTACTTC. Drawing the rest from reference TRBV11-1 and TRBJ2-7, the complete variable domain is EAEVAQSPRYKITEKSQAVAFWCDPISGHATLYWYRQILGQGPELLVQFQDESVVDDSQLPKDRFSAERLKGVDSTLKIQPAELGDSAMYLCASSLGQDAYEQYFGPGTRLTVT.

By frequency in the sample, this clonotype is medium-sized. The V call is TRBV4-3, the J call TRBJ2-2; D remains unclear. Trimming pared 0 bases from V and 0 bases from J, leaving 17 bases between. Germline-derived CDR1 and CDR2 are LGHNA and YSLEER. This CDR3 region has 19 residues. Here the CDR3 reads CASSQDAFGARANTGELFF. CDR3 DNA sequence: TGCGCCAGCAGCCAAGATGCATTCGGCGCAAGAGCGAACACCGGGGAGCTGTTTTTT.

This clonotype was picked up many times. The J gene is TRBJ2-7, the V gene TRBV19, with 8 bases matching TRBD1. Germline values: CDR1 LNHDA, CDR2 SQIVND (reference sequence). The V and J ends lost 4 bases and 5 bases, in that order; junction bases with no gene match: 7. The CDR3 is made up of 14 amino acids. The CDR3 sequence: CASSNRDRRNEQYV. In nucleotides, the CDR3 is TGTGCCAGTAGTAACCGGGACAGGCGAAACGAGCAGTACGTC.

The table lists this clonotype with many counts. The CDR3 loop reads CASSLNLGSAGLGGEQFF. The CDR3 DNA reads TGTGCCAGCAGCTTAAATCTCGGGTCAGCGGGGTTAGGCGGTGAGCAGTTCTTC. The chain uses TRBV7-3 and TRBJ2-1; TRBD2 aligns across 7 bases. J gave up 9 bases and V 1 base, and 18 bases lay outside the gene matches. The V gene's germline CDR1 is SGHTA and CDR2 FQGTGA. There are 18 residues in the CDR3.

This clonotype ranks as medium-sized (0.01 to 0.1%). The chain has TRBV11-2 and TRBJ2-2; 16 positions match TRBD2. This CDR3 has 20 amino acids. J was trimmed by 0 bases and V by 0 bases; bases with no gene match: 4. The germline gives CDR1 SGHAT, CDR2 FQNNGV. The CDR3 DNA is TGTGCCAGCAGCTTAGATCTAGGGACTAGCGGGGGGGCGAACACCGGGGAGCTGTTTTTT. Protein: CASSLDLGTSGGANTGELFF.

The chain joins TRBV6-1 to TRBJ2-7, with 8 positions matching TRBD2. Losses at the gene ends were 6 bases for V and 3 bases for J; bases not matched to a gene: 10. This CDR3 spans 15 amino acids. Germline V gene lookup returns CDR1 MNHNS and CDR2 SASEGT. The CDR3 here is CASSPSGTRGYEQYV. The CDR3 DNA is TGTGCCAGCAGCCCGAGCGGGACTAGGGGCTACGAGCAGTACGTC.

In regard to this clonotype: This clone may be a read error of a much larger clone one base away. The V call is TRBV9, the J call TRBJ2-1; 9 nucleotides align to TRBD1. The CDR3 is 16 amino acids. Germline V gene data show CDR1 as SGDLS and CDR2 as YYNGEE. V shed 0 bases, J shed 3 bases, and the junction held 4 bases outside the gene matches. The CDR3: CASSVGVGQGYNEQFF. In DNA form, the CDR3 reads TGTGCCAGCAGCGTAGGGGTGGGACAGGGCTACAATGAGCAGTTCTTC.